This T cell receptor (beta chain) was identified during a study of control samples from healthy donors and cancer patients. This table comes from immunoSEQ multiplex PCR, and its TCRdb copy is limited to in-frame clones, with some not included. The sample shows about 130,000 clones, around 94% of them seen only once. Germline lookup yields CDR1 SGHTA and CDR2 FQGNSA. V gave up 4 bases and J gave up 2 bases; unmatched junction bases: 6. CDR3 length equals 16 residues. Sample: PBMCs. The TCR was taken from a man in his 60s with colorectal cancer. The chain links TRBV7-2 to TRBJ2-3; TRBD2 agrees at 10 bases. The CDR3 nucleotides read TGTGCCAGCAGCTCTACTAGCGGGGAAGACACAGATACGCAGTATTTT. Its translation is CASSSTSGEDTDTQYF.